This T cell receptor (beta chain) was identified in a study of blood T cells in healthy people across ages (dated by TCRdb to the mid-2010s). A note on the overall study: In model experiments, template switching captured roughly one uniquely barcoded TCR beta cDNA molecule for every two T cells. Two additional independent replicas of 1 million unique cDNA reads from the same blood draw were analyzed for two donors (one aged 18 to 30 and one aged 80 or older). To track age-related changes in TCR beta repertoire diversity, the study relied on deep sequencing normalized with unique cDNA molecular identifiers. Donors were grouped into four age groups: young (average roughly 15 years), middle-aged (about 40), aged (62) and long-lived (roughly 80).

The library was obtained by 5' RACE. Sequencing was performed on an Illumina HiSeq 2500. A second PCR of about 7 to 12 cycles was run with a J-beta primer mix and a sample-barcoded 5' primer. A template-switch 5' adaptor carrying 12 random nucleotides introduced a unique molecular identifier onto each TCR beta cDNA molecule. At least 2.5 million CDR3-containing paired-end reads were obtained from each sample. The Mint cDNA synthesis kit, primed by a TRBC-specific oligonucleotide, was used to synthesize first-strand cDNA from all RNA. Following uracil-DNA glycosylase treatment, a first 18-cycle PCR with universal primers M1SS and BC2_uni_R was performed on all cDNA. In the authors' own workflow: Normalization of each sample was performed by random selection of 1 million high-quality reads, each carrying a distinct molecular identifier. Instead of being binned into consensus sequences, reads with shared molecular identifiers were discarded. MiTCR, with a Q25 quality threshold and the strictest error-elimination algorithm, was used for CDR3 identification, clonotype clustering and error correction. Lower-bound total TCR beta diversity was estimated with a nonparametric unseen species model using Euler transformation. The raw public reads went through TCRdb reprocessing: fastp at Q25, MiXCR clone calling, in-frame beta chains kept. Duplicate CDR3 protein sequences are folded into a single record with the most common DNA and genes. Clone size and V and J calls follow TCRdb, not the original study. For this sample the table gives about 720,000 distinct CDR3 sequences, of which more than 20% were detected only once. The leading ten clones occupy roughly 3.5% of the sample.

The CDR3 runs 12 amino acids, cysteine and phenylalanine included. The entry retains the CDR3 DNA only, 36 bases that are in frame from base 1. Trimming removed 6 bases from V and 7 bases from J; the gene matches leave 9 bases unexplained. The germline V gene gives CDR1 as SQVTM and CDR2 as ANQGSEA. This clonotype turned up a few times. Its antigen is not yet known. Base qualities are not recorded, but no much larger clone differs from it by a single base. Donors were 39 systemically healthy Caucasian individuals from Russia aged roughly 6 to 90 years. Each donor gave approximately 9.4 milliliters of peripheral blood, drawn into EDTA-treated Vacutainer tubes. Ficoll-Paque density-gradient centrifugation was used to isolate PBMCs, with at least 7 million per sample. Trizol reagent was used to extract total RNA from PBMCs, with at least 6 micrograms per sample. For every donor, flow cytometry on a PBMC aliquot measured the percentage of naive CD45RAhigh/CD27high T cells.

Study-level results and caveats: There was a strong correlation between observed TCR beta diversity and the percentage of naive T cells measured by flow cytometry. The long-lived group showed more naive CD4+ T cells, fewer expanded clones and increased TCR diversity than the aged group, suggesting age selection. Observed TCR beta diversity per million T cells fell roughly linearly with age, and a significant reduction was already apparent by age around 40. Estimates of total diversity from one million sequenced T cells were regarded as lower bounds and underestimates. Because donor CMV infection status was unknown, age-related changes in expanded clonotypes were potentially confounded. Because profiling used bulk unsorted PBMCs, naive and antigen-experienced compartments could not be compared conclusively.

The data also belong to a second study, concerning T cells of mothers and their children. Reported in the second study: Nine systemically healthy Caucasian individuals served as donors, namely three mothers together with their six children. cDNA synthesis used all of the extracted RNA, with around 1.6 ug of RNA in each 15 ul reaction. In the second PCR, the M1S primer introduced both the sample barcodes and 2-4 random nucleotides. Over 8.5 million TCR beta CDR3 reads were obtained for each mother, and 3 million to 3.5 million reads were obtained for each child. TCR recombination output is similarly shaped by thymic selection in related and unrelated pairs, with a minor effect exerted by inherited differences. Normalized repertoire overlap was always slightly but never significantly higher in related than unrelated mother-child pairs. With a sensitivity of about 100 clones per million clonotypes, no persistent microchimeric T cell clones were detected. To look for features that set related mother-child pairs apart from unrelated individuals, the researchers ran deep NGS to compare the TCR beta repertoires of mothers and children. On average, the children were approximately 12 +/- 4 years old, while the mothers were approximately 41 +/- 4 years old. Libraries were sequenced on Illumina HiSeq 2000 with 100+100 nt paired-end reads after adapter ligation with NEBNext reagents. To prevent cross-contamination, the mother and child libraries were prepared a month apart and were sequenced in separate runs. For each donor, somewhere between roughly 450,000 and 2,000,000 distinct TCR beta clonotypes were identified. Naive TCR beta clonotypes were estimated from low-frequency clonotypes matched to each donor's FACS-determined naive share, without sorting.

This TCR derives from a boy between 10 and 17 years old in good health. Sequenced sample: blood. The chain is encoded by TRBV29-1 joined to TRBJ2-7; 7 nucleotides in the junction match TRBD1. The CDR3 reads as follows: CSVRTGHGEQYF. The DNA sequence is TGCAGCGTAAGGACAGGCCACGGTGAGCAGTACTTC.